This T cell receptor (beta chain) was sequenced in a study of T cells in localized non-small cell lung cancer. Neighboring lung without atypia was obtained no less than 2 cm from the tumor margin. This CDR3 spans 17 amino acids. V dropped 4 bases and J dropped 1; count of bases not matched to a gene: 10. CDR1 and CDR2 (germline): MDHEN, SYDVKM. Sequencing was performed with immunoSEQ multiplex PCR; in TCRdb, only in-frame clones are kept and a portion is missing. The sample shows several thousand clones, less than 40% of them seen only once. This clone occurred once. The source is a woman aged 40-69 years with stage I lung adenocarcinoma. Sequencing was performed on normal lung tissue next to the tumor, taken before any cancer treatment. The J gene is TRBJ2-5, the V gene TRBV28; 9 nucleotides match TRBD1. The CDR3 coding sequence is TGTGCCAGCAGTTCACCCGGGACAGGGCCAACCCAAGAGACCCAGTACTTC. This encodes CASSSPGTGPTQETQYF. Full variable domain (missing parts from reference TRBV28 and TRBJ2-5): DVKVTQSSRYLVKRTGEKVFLECVQDMDHENMFWYRQDPGLGLRLIYFSYDVKMKEKGDIPEGYSVSREKKERFSLILESASTNQTSMYLCASSSPGTGPTQETQYFGPGTRLLVL.